A single sample is the source of the 25 T cell receptor beta chains below, sequenced in a study of CD8+CD57+ T cells in acquired aplastic anemia. Profiling that covered TCR beta VDJ and CDR3 relied on genomic DNA as its template. MiXCR, applied by TCRdb to the reads, yields one record per CDR3 protein. The sample includes approximately 120,000 distinct CDR3 sequences, 30% to 45% of them seen just once. Those patients picked for sequencing had displayed CD8+CD57+ cell expansion on flow cytometry. Sequencing was performed on sorted CD4+, CD8+, or CD8+CD57+ T cells (not recorded which) from PBMCs. The receptors here all came from a human donor with aplastic anemia.

This chain joins TRBV2 and TRBJ2-1; D call uncertain. Trimming removed 2 bases from V and 5 bases from J, with 4 bases in between. CDR3 size: 12 residues. CDR1 and CDR2 from the germline V gene are SNHLY and FYNNEI. The CDR3 reads CASSEQNNEQFF. The CDR3 DNA reads TGTGCCAGCAGTGAACAGAACAATGAGCAGTTCTTC.

The chain has TRBV9 and TRBJ2-5; D is perhaps TRBD2 (5 bases). V lost 0 bases to trimming and J lost 4 bases, with 10 bases between them. The CDR3 is made up of 14 amino acids. Germline V gives CDR1 SGDLS, CDR2 YYNGEE. The CDR3 is CASSVGGGGETQYF. CDR3 in DNA: TGTGCCAGCAGCGTAGGAGGAGGCGGAGAGACCCAGTACTTC.

This clonotype was seen many times. The chain is built from TRBV29-1 and TRBJ1-1, with 7 bases that match TRBD1. The CDR3 is 13 residues long. V was clipped by 6 bases and J by 1 base; unmatched bases: 5. Germline CDR1 reads SQVTM; CDR2 reads ANQGSEA. CDR3 bases: TGCAGCGTGGGAAACAGGGGGAACACTGAAGCTTTCTTT. Its translation is CSVGNRGNTEAFF.

This clonotype was detected ten times or more. This chain uses TRBV24-1 with TRBJ2-3, with a tentative D call TRBD1 (6 bases). CDR1 is KGHDR, CDR2 SFDVKD, per germline. V shed 5 bases and J shed 3 bases, with 8 bases lying between them. The CDR3 is 13 residues long. The CDR3 region has the DNA TGTGCCACCAGTGTAGGGGGAACAGATACGCAGTATTTT. It translates to CATSVGGTDTQYF.

There are many counts of this clonotype. The chain is built from TRBV10-3 and TRBJ2-3; D is perhaps TRBD1 (5 bases). Trimming pared 5 bases from V and 3 bases from J, leaving 12 bases between. Germline V gene sequence: CDR1 ENHRY, CDR2 SYGVKD. This CDR3 contains 14 residues. The CDR3 DNA is TGTGCCATCAGTCAGGGATTAGGGACAGATACGCAGTATTTT. Protein sequence: CAISQGLGTDTQYF.

The table lists this clonotype with a few counts. The chain couples TRBV28 to TRBJ1-1; 10 bases align to TRBD1. This CDR3 contains 17 residues. CDR1 MDHEN and CDR2 SYDVKM come from the germline V gene. V dropped 5 bases and J dropped 6; count of bases not matched to a gene: 15. CDR3 in amino acids: CASSPQTGGAYSPEAFF. The CDR3 DNA sequence: TGTGCCAGCAGTCCCCAGACAGGGGGCGCTTACTCCCCTGAAGCTTTCTTT.

The chain recombines TRBV2 with TRBJ1-1, with D hard to call. CDR1 SNHLY and CDR2 FYNNEI come from the germline V gene. Trimming took 11 bases from V and 2 from J, leaving 12 bases between them. The CDR3 has 12 residues. CDR3 amino acids: CAQEGSNTEAFF. Written as DNA, the CDR3 is TGTGCCCAGGAGGGCTCTAACACTGAAGCTTTCTTT.

Worth noting for this clonotype: A much bigger clone sits one base away, suggesting this may be a read error. The conserved phenylalanine or tryptophan normally closing the CDR3 is absent here, so this likely arose from a read error. The V and J genes are TRBV2 and TRBJ1-1; 8 bases are a match to TRBD1. Per the germline V gene, CDR1 is SNHLY and CDR2 is FYNNEI. This CDR3 contains 15 residues. The junction had 10 bases not matched to a gene; V was cut back by 5 bases and J by 5 bases. CDR3: CASSYSGQGGTEAFL. CDR3 DNA: TGTGCCAGCAGTTACTCCGGACAGGGAGGGACTGAAGCTTTCCTT.

A word on this clonotype: Just one base apart from a much larger clone, this may be a read error. V and J are TRBV5-1 and TRBJ1-6; no clear D. From germline, CDR1 is SGHRS and CDR2 YFSETQ. V lost 7 bases, J lost 0 bases, and 14 bases lay in between. The CDR3 contains 16 residues. The CDR3: CASGTKTGSYNSPLHF. The CDR3 DNA is TGCGCCAGCGGCACCAAAACGGGCTCCTATAATTCACCCCTCCACTTT. Supplemented by reference TRBV5-1 and TRBJ1-6, the full variable domain reads KAGVTQTPRYLIKTRGQQVTLSCSPISGHRSVSWYQQTPGQGLQFLFEYFSETQRNKGNFPGRFSGRQFSNSRSEMNVSTLELGDSALYLCASGTKTGSYNSPLHFGNGTRLTVT.

Remarks on this clonotype: No DNA is shown, since the ends of the CDR3 on it are uncertain; the CDR3 is the one TCRdb lists. This sequence joins TRBV11-2 and TRBJ2-5; the table names TRBD1, a call not compared with the DNA. From germline, CDR1 is SGHAT and CDR2 FQNNGV. A total of 21 residues make up the CDR3, ends included. CDR3: CASSIYLCSGRDRGLQETQYF.

The rearrangement uses TRBV7-9 and TRBJ2-5; a weak D match, TRBD2 (6 bases). The germline CDR1 and CDR2 sequences are SEHNR and FQNEAQ (reference sequence). V was cut by 5 bases and J by 2 bases, with 18 bases left in between. The CDR3 is 16 residues long. DNA for the CDR3: TGTGCCAGCAGCCTACCGTTCGAGGGACTGCAAGAGACCCAGTACTTC. It yields the protein CASSLPFEGLQETQYF.

A word on this clonotype: As the CDR3 is not closed by the conserved phenylalanine or tryptophan, this likely results from a read error. The chain is built from TRBV25-1 and TRBJ1-4; 8 nucleotides match TRBD1. After removal of 3 bases from V and 3 bases from J, the junction contained 6 bases not matched to a gene. Germline CDR1 is MGHDK and CDR2 is SYGVNS. The CDR3 runs to 16 residues. In DNA, the CDR3 is TGTGCCAGCAGTGACCCTGACAGGGGACCTAATGAAAAACTGTTTCTT. This translates into CASSDPDRGPNEKLFL.

This sequence joins TRBV29-1 and TRBJ1-2, with D perhaps matching TRBD1 (6 bases). Trimming shortened V by 3 bases and J by 5 bases, and 10 bases separated the two germline ends. The CDR3 totals 12 residues. Germline V CDR1 and CDR2: SQVTM, ANQGSEA. For the CDR3, the DNA is TGCAGCGTTGAGAGGGGGGATTATGGCTACACCTTC. Translation gives CSVERGDYGYTF.

This clonotype was detected ten times or more. This rearrangement joins TRBV20-1 to TRBJ1-4; no reliable D call. CDR3 size: 15 residues. V shed 5 bases and J shed 6 bases, with 19 bases lying between them. Germline-derived CDR1 and CDR2 are DFQATT and SNEGSKA (reference sequence). The CDR3 region has the DNA TGCAGTGCTCCTCCTCTGGACGGGCTTGATGAAAAACTGTTTTTT. Translated, it gives CSAPPLDGLDEKLFF.

This clonotype has a count of ten or more. The chain employs TRBV20-1 and TRBJ2-7; no definite D call. Trimming left V 6 bases short and J 5 bases short, with 11 bases between. This CDR3 is built from 11 residues. Germline CDR1 DFQATT, CDR2 SNEGSKA (reference sequence). The CDR3 region has the DNA TGCAGTGCCCACGCTCGTAACGAGCAGTACTTC. Translation gives CSAHARNEQYF.

A few counts support this clonotype. At one of its ends the junction is not consistent with the germline gene, which may arise from a read error. The chain couples TRBV20-1 to TRBJ1-2; D not certain. CDR3 length: 15 residues. Germline assignment: CDR1 DFQATT and CDR2 SNEGSKA (reference sequence). The CDR3 reads CSARETGTANYDYAF. The CDR3 region has the DNA TGCAGTGCTAGAGAAACGGGTACAGCTAACTATGACTACGCCTTC.

This rearrangement joins TRBV19 to TRBJ1-1, with unresolved D. In germline, CDR1 is LNHDA, CDR2 SQIVND (reference sequence). The CDR3 is 13 amino acids. V lost 5 bases and J lost 4, with 11 bases in between. The CDR3 protein is CASSEGQGTEAFF. CDR3 sequence (DNA): TGTGCCAGTAGTGAAGGGCAAGGCACTGAAGCTTTCTTT.

The chain carries TRBV28 and TRBJ1-4; 9 bases line up with TRBD1. Germline loops: CDR1 MDHEN, CDR2 SYDVKM. This CDR3 spans 13 amino acids. V lost 6 bases and J lost 7; bases outside the gene matches: 3. CDR3 nucleotides: TGTGCCAGCAGGGGACAGGGTCCTGAAAAACTGTTTTTT. Its translation is CASRGQGPEKLFF.

About this clonotype itself: A much larger clonotype is one base distant, so this may be a read error. V gene TRBV4-3 combines with J gene TRBJ1-5; no reliable D call. Germline V CDR1 and CDR2: LGHNA, YSLEER. Between the trimmed V and J ends, which lost 8 bases and 0 bases, there was a span of 14 bases. The CDR3 covers 15 residues. CDR3 nucleotide sequence: TGCGCCAGCTCCAAAAAAGTTGGTAGCAATCAGCCCCAGCATTTT. Protein sequence: CASSKKVGSNQPQHF.

The chain is built from TRBV5-8 and TRBJ2-5, with 16 bases identical to TRBD2. This CDR3 is built from 16 residues. V was pared by 4 bases and J by 5 bases, with 5 bases of the junction left unmatched. Germline V gives CDR1 SGHTS, CDR2 YDEGEE. CDR3: CASSLGTSGGAETQYF. The CDR3 DNA sequence: TGTGCCAGCAGCCTCGGGACTAGCGGGGGGGCGGAGACCCAGTACTTC.

At least ten counts were recorded for this clonotype. V gene TRBV7-9 combines with J gene TRBJ1-3; the match to TRBD1 covers 7 bases. Germline CDR1 is SEHNR and CDR2 is FQNEAQ (reference sequence). V trimming: 4 bases; J trimming: 2 bases; junction bases outside the gene matches: 5. The CDR3 consists of 15 residues. CDR3 in DNA: TGTGCCAGCAGCTATTCGGGACAGACTGGAAACACCATATATTTT. Translated, it gives CASSYSGQTGNTIYF. Supplemented by reference TRBV7-9 and TRBJ1-3, the full variable domain reads DTGVSQNPRHKITKRGQNVTFRCDPISEHNRLYWYRQTLGQGPEFLTYFQNEAQLEKSRLLSDRFSAERPKGSFSTLEIQRTEQGDSAMYLCASSYSGQTGNTIYFGEGSWLTVV.

This clonotype was seen many times. This rearrangement joins TRBV19 to TRBJ1-1; 10 bases agree with TRBD1. The CDR3 runs 13 residues. The trim removed 6 bases at V and 4 bases at J, leaving 2 bases unmatched. CDR1 and CDR2 from the germline V gene are LNHDA and SQIVND (reference sequence). The CDR3 sequence is CASSWTGGTEAFF. The CDR3 DNA sequence: TGTGCCAGTAGCTGGACAGGGGGCACTGAAGCTTTCTTT.

Comment on this clonotype: A much larger clone differs from this one at a single base, so this may be a read error. The rearrangement joins TRBV12-3 or TRBV12-4 to TRBJ2-7; D remains unclear. CDR3 length: 13 amino acids. Trimming took 3 bases from V and 2 from J, leaving 8 bases between them. The CDR3 protein is CASSFGPPYEQYF. The CDR3 nucleotides are TGTGCCAGCAGTTTCGGGCCCCCCTACGAGCAGTACTTC.

To note about this clonotype: A much larger clone lies a single base off, so this may be a read error. The rearrangement links TRBV5-1 to TRBJ1-2; no definite D call. This CDR3 region has 13 residues. Germline loops: CDR1 SGHRS, CDR2 YFSETQ. CDR3 nucleotide sequence: TGCACCAGCAGCTTGATCACAGAGGCCGGCTACACCTTC. This gives the protein CTSSLITEAGYTF.

For this clonotype: A much larger clone is a single base away; this may be a read error. V usage is TRBV9 and J usage is TRBJ2-1; 10 bases are shared with TRBD1. Germline V gene data show CDR1 as SGDLS and CDR2 as YYNGEE. The CDR3 length is 15 residues. The CDR3 loop is CVSSAGDRGHNEQFF. The CDR3 DNA reads TGTGTCAGCAGCGCTGGGGACAGGGGCCACAATGAGCAGTTCTTC.